Listed here is a single T cell receptor beta chain. Its antigen is not identified. This record comes from a study of OX40 agonist ivuxolimab in advanced cancers. Study context: Dose-escalation cases comprised hepatocellular carcinoma, melanoma, renal cell or head and neck cancer.

Notes on the study in general: Compared with CD4+, CD8+ T cells on average had more expanded clones. Individuals who were partial responders at 0.1-3.0 mg/kg had clonal expansion that ranked among the lowest. Both CD4+ and CD8+ T cell populations in blood had undergone clonal expansion by week 6 at 0.1 to 3.0 mg/kg.

The repertoire was sequenced with immunoSEQ multiplex PCR; TCRdb's copy has only in-frame clones and lacks some. The table records 70,000 or so clones, about 91% of them present only once. The CDR3 has 12 amino acids. V was cut by 1 base and J by 8 bases, with 11 bases left in between. In germline, CDR1 is GTSNPN, CDR2 SVGIG (reference sequence). The origin of this receptor is an adult with an advanced solid tumor such as melanoma, head and neck, liver or kidney cancer. The material sequenced was CD4+ or CD8+ T cells sorted from blood, taken in a trial of the OX40 agonist ivuxolimab. The chain couples TRBV30 to TRBJ1-1, with unresolved D. The CDR3 region is CAWSAPHAEAFF. DNA of the CDR3: TGTGCCTGGAGTGCCCCCCACGCAGAAGCTTTCTTT.